This section outlines one T cell receptor beta chain sequence together with its context. What it binds is not known. Per donor, under 3 ml of blood was collected and frozen. The data derive from a study of monozygotic twins with inflammatory bowel disease. Whole-study results and caveats: IBD patients showed reduced TCRbeta diversity (inverse Simpson) versus healthy co-twins. Fewer shared clonotypes with others were found in IBD patients than in healthy twins, especially with disease activity.

TCRdb reprocessed the 5' RACE reads and keeps a single row for each CDR3 protein, giving no DNA. The sample table includes approximately 330,000 distinct CDR3 sequences. CDR1 is SGHRS, CDR2 YFSETQ, per germline. The CDR3 is 18 amino acids. The V call is TRBV5-1, the J call TRBJ2-2; no DNA is available, so the TRBD2 call from TCRdb remains unchecked. The sequenced sample consisted of blood. This clonotype originated in a human donor with ulcerative colitis or Crohn's disease, or a healthy co-twin of an affected twin (not recorded which). CDR3 sequence: CASSSPYGLADNTGELFF. Variable domain in full (rest from reference TRBV5-1 and TRBJ2-2): KAGVTQTPRYLIKTRGQQVTLSCSPISGHRSVSWYQQTPGQGLQFLFEYFSETQRNKGNFPGRFSGRQFSNSRSEMNVSTLELGDSALYLCASSSPYGLADNTGELFFGEGSRLTVL.